The T cell receptor beta chain described here comes from a study of cytomegalovirus exposure and HLA in healthy donors. For the study at large: Of the donors genotyped, 398 in all, around 77% fell in the Caucasian-associated ancestry cluster. The study, taken as a whole, reports: In a later analysis, common viral pathogens appeared linked to several of the most significant clusters. Earlier analysis found most TCR beta V segments productive about 90% or about 30% of the time. Indistinguishability led to the exclusion of some V segments, TRBV6-2 and TRBV6-3 included.

The CDR3 extends over 16 amino acids. Germline CDR1 and CDR2: SGDLS and YYNGEE. Trimming cost V 1 base and J 10 bases, with 18 bases left between them. This clone was seen only a few times. Its target is unknown. PCR amplification relied on 60 Vbeta primers (plus 13 Jbeta primers). TCRdb's table, derived via immunoSEQ multiplex PCR, lists solely in-frame clones and lacks some. Seen here are 110,000 to 150,000 clones, 73% observed once, and the top ten hold 1% to 1.5%. This clonotype was obtained from a woman between 40 and 50 years old in good health and CMV-seronegative. Sequencing input: PBMCs. V is TRBV9 and J is TRBJ1-6, with unresolved D. The CDR3 nucleotides read TGTGCCAGCAGCGTAAGCGGACCGGGTGCGGGGTCACCCCTCCACTTT. Its translation: CASSVSGPGAGSPLHF.